This TCR beta chain was identified in a study of human T cells and chemical hapten exposure (dated by TCRdb to the early 2020s). With regard to the full study: For sensitization, 2% DPC in acetone was applied to a roughly 2 cm by roughly 2 cm area of upper inner arm skin. Throughout the study period of roughly 24 weeks, patients also received therapeutic DPC doses to the scalp every week. Patch tests used Finn chambers with 0.01% DPC on the upper back, scored after 6 days by International Contact Dermatitis Research Group standards. The patient cohort, mostly female, included alopecia areata with under or over 50% scalp involvement, alopecia totalis and alopecia universalis. The libraries were sequenced as a pool, and the TCR yield per sample differed mostly because of small variations in library volumes within the pool. In alopecia patients, the study followed how the peripheral blood TCR repertoire changed in vivo over primary and secondary sensitization to diphenylcyclopropenone (DPC), a hapten. Blood was sampled from patients pre-sensitization (week 0) and at 2, 6 and about 24 weeks after DPC sensitization. Roughly 30 alopecia patients gave blood for TCR sequencing at one to four time points (pre-sensitization, 2, 6 and 24 weeks). Findings and caveats that apply to the study as a whole: Patch test score was positively correlated with the number of PT1 expanded TCRs, with significance at thresholds 8, 16 and 32 but not at 4. Significantly more large CDR3 similarity clusters were formed by expanded TCRs than by pre-sensitization or healthy control sets, consistent with antigen-driven responses. DPC sensitization did not change how many TCRs were above 1 in 1000 frequency, and no evidence was found of alterations in global repertoire structure. After repeated subsampling, the strength of the expansion versus patch-test correlation and the threshold at which it became significant changed. All patients had alopecia, a presumed autoimmune disease, so their immune response might differ from that of healthy individuals.

The time point label, read with the paper, signifies: patch test 1, 2 weeks after DPC sensitization. The treatment or condition label, as the study defines it: therapeutic diphenylcyclopropenone sensitization with weekly scalp DPC. At every patch-test visit, the blood draw took place before the patch test was put on. Patients were considered eligible if aged 18 to 70, diagnosed with alopecia and deemed suitable for DPC therapy, and patients were excluded if pregnant. Unfractionated whole blood was collected in Tempus Blood RNA tubes, and total RNA was extracted from that blood. Based on the germline V gene, the CDR1 and CDR2 sequences are SGHAT and FQNNGV. The germline V and J ends show losses of 5 bases and 3 bases respectively, and no gene match explains 6 bases of the junction. The cysteine opens and the phenylalanine closes a CDR3 of 15 amino acids. CDR3 DNA only is kept here, 45 bases in frame from base 1.

Library prep was done by RACE. TCRdb shows the sequencer as NextSeq 500. Library preparation attached unique molecular identifiers to individual cDNA molecules for quantitative, reproducible TCR counting. Each blood RNA sample was used to sequence both TCR alpha and TCR beta chains. Per the authors' processing: The median number of TCRs per sample was approximately 98,000, ranging from roughly 23,224 to 700,000. The Decombinator software suite was used to annotate the V, J and CDR3 of the TCR reads. Every sample was subsampled to the same number of TCRs (28,000) for the PS versus PT1 abundance plots. Expanded TCRs were defined as absent before sensitization and observed at least eight times at the 2-week time point. TCRdb reprocessing: public reads trimmed at Q25 with fastp, clones called with MiXCR, in-frame beta chains kept. Every CDR3 protein is listed once, alongside the most common genes and DNA of its rows. For this entry, the V and J calls and clone size follow TCRdb and not the study's own pipeline. The sample contains 95,000 or so distinct CDR3 sequences, roughly a tenth of them found a single time. The ten largest clones represent around 2.2% of the sample.

This clonotype was observed many times. The antigen it binds to is not known. It has no much larger one-base neighbor in the sample; base qualities were not kept. Sequences were derived from whole blood, sampled in connection with sensitization to the hapten diphenylcyclopropenone (DPC). This sequence originates from a man aged 40-55 years with alopecia areata. Some clones in this sample may be carry-over from other donors' samples. This sequence uses TRBV11-2 and TRBJ2-3; 9 bases in the middle match TRBD2. The DNA reads as follows: TGTGCCAGCAGCCCCAGCGGGAGGCAGACAGATACGCAGTATTTT. Its amino acids are CASSPSGRQTDTQYF.